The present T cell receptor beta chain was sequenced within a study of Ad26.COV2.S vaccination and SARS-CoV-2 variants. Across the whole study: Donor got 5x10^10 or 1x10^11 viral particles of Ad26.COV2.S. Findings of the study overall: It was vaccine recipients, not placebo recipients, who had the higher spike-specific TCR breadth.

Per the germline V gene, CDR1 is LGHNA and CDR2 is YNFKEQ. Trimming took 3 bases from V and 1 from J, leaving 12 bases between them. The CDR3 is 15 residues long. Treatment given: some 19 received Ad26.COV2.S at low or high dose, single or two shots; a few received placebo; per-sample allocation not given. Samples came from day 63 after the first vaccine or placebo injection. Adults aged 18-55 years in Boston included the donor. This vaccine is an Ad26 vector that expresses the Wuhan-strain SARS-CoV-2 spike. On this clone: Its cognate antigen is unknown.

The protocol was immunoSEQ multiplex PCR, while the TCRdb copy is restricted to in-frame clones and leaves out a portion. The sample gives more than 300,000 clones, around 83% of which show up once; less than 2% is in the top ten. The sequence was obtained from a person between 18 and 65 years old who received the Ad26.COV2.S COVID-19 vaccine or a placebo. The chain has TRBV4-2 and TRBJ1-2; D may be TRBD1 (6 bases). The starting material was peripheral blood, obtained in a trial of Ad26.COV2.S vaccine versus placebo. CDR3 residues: CASSQIQGRNYGYTF. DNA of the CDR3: TGTGCCAGCAGCCAGATACAGGGACGTAACTATGGCTACACCTTC.